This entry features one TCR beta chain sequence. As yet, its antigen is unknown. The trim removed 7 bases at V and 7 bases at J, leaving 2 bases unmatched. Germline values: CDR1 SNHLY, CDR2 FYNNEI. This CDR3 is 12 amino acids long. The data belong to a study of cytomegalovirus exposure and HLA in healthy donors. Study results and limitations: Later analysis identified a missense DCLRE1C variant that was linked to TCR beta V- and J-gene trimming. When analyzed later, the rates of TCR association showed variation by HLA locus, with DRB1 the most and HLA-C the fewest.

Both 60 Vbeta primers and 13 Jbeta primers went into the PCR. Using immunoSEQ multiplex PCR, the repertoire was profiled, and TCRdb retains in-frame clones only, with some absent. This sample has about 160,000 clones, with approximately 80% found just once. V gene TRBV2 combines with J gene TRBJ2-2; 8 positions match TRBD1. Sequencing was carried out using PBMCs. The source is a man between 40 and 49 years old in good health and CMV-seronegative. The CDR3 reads CASTGGFGELFF. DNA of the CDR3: TGTGCCAGCACAGGGGGCTTCGGGGAGCTGTTTTTT.